The present T cell receptor (beta chain) was sequenced within a study of blood T cell repertoires in COVID-19. As for the study in general: The cDNA or gDNA used as material had been derived from T cells, B-cell-depleted T cells, or PBMCs.

The data were produced by immunoSEQ multiplex PCR, yet TCRdb's version contains in-frame clones alone and is incomplete. Of around 250,000 clones listed, roughly 85% were seen once; the top ten hold approximately 5.1%. Germline V gene sequence: CDR1 SGHDT, CDR2 YYEEEE. This CDR3 has 16 amino acids. The ends lost 4 bases at V and 2 bases at J; junction bases unmatched: 7. The sequencing sample was made of peripheral blood. The chain carries TRBV5-6 and TRBJ2-1; TRBD2 aligns across 9 bases. The TCR originated in a man aged 50 to 60 with active or convalescent COVID-19. CDR3 DNA sequence: TGTGCCAGCAGCACTTTAGCGGGAGTTGCCTACAATGAGCAGTTCTTC. Amino acid sequence: CASSTLAGVAYNEQFF.